This TCR beta chain was captured in a study of cytomegalovirus exposure and HLA in healthy donors (dated by TCRdb to between 2016 and 2019). As for the study more broadly: In an earlier analysis of several hundred of the donors, 250 to 350 Gb of sequence data and roughly 100 million unique TCR beta sequences from about 179 million T cells were reported. An early release that covered 500 to 800 HLA-typed donors contained approximately 290 gigabases of sequencing data and about 93 million unique TCR sequences. Of the approximately 400 genotyped donors, over 65% fell in the genetic ancestry cluster associated with self-reported Caucasian donors. The study aimed to test whether signatures of past pathogen exposure could be identified by cataloging public T cell receptors. The study used immunosequencing to profile the T cell repertoires of 666 subjects and linked those repertoires to cytomegalovirus serostatus. A separate validation cohort of about 110 different subjects was used in addition to the roughly 640-subject first cohort. The study combined high-throughput TCR immunosequencing, statistical association of individual TCRs with disease status, and machine learning to predict cytomegalovirus infection status. A later analysis re-analyzed previously published TCR beta repertoires from hundreds of donors and added high-resolution HLA genotyping to study TCR occurrence patterns. In the later analysis, no new phenotypic data were used to find candidate immune exposures; instead, reliance was placed on TCR beta sequences and their occurrence across donors. In an earlier analysis of 500 to 650 of the donors, high-throughput TCR beta sequencing was used to judge whether each TCR beta V gene segment behaved as functional or pseudogenic. Donor age, sex, ethnicity and CMV serostatus were compiled alongside the repertoire data. Genome-wide SNP genotypes for about 55% of the roughly 670 donors were used in a later genetic analysis, which treated that subset as a discovery cohort. All discovery cohort repertoires had been generated using a single sequencing platform. Both class I and class II loci were covered by HLA typing, at four-digit resolution. Typing coverage differed by locus: A, B, C, DRB1 and DQB1 were typed in about 620-640 donors, DQA1 in 500 to 550, DPA1 in some 570, and DPB1 in 472. Because of strong linkage in the cohort, five DR-DQ haplotypes were treated as single units for association and clustering. Among 398 genotyped donors of the cohort, an average of about 240,000 unique TCR beta nucleotide sequences were sequenced per donor, roughly 18% of them non-productive.

The cohort comprised around 700 healthy bone marrow donors. At the time of sampling, every cohort member was nominally healthy, though immune exposures that went unrecorded were likely present. The donor tested CMV seropositive and was one of the 289 seropositive cohort members. Each donor provided a peripheral blood sample, and peripheral blood mononuclear cells were used for TCR beta sequencing. The Qiagen DNeasy Blood Extraction Kit was used to extract genomic DNA from the blood cell samples. The cysteine opens and the phenylalanine closes a CDR3 of 13 amino acids. Only the CDR3 DNA stays, 39 bases, in frame from base 1. V is pared back by 5 bases and J by 6 bases, with 14 bases lying between the germline termini. The germline V gene supplies CDR1 SGHDN and CDR2 FVKESK. Libraries came from the immunoSEQ multiplex PCR assay. For the multiplex PCR, a mixture combining 60 forward primers for TCR Vbeta segments and 13 reverse primers for TCR Jbeta segments was used. Amplification of the CDR3 region of rearranged TCR beta genes was performed with a multiplex PCR assay on genomic DNA. The Illumina HiSeq System was used to sequence the amplified TCR beta libraries as 87-base-pair reads. The paper's processing steps were these. A later analysis tallied 70 million to 100 million unique TCR beta chains across the 700 or so repertoires, and around 10 million of those chains were shared by two or more donors. Raw reads were error-corrected and collapsed into unique sequences with a nearest-neighbor algorithm that merged closely related sequences to remove PCR and sequencing errors. Alignment of CDR3 sequences to IMGT reference sequences was used to assign V, D and J gene segments. For a sequence to be retained, a match of at least six nucleotides to both a V gene segment and a J gene segment was required. A rearrangement counted as productive if the CDR3 had no stop codons and remained in frame with V and J, and every other rearrangement counted as non-productive. Following IMGT convention, CDR3 was defined as the stretch from the second conserved V-encoded cysteine to the conserved J-encoded phenylalanine. Sequences without an unambiguous match to a single V gene segment were excluded from the earlier analysis of several hundred of the donors. An earlier analysis of approximately 590 of the donors classified V segments as functional when productive rearrangements were above 56.7% and as segregating when the standard deviation between donors was above 5%. A statistical classification framework was built to diagnose cytomegalovirus status from the catalog of TCR beta chain sequences. In a later analysis, V and J genes were assigned by comparing TCR nucleotide sequences against IMGT/GENE-DB human TR gene sequences. A later analysis assigned CDR3 sequences and most-parsimonious VDJ recombination scenarios with the TCRdist pipeline. In a later analysis, each TCR beta chain was defined by its CDR3 amino acid sequence together with its V-gene family, and reads lacking a unique V-gene family were excluded. To address suspected cross-contamination and a sequencing artifact, a later analysis removed roughly 580 highly shared, low-generation-probability nucleotide sequences. In a later analysis, a clonal expansion index was calculated for each public chain from normalized within-repertoire ranks of inferred template counts. In a later analysis, generation probabilities were computed with a VDJ recombination model fitted to out-of-frame rearrangements, and the resulting probabilities were checked against IGoR. In a later analysis, TCR-TCR, TCR-HLA and TCR-CMV co-occurrence was scored with hypergeometric tests, and a repertoire-size bias correction was applied to TCR pairs. False discovery rates were estimated in a later analysis by permuting HLA or CMV assignments 20 times. In a later analysis, co-occurring TCRs were grouped using DBSCAN, and TCRdist sequence similarity was added for clustering within HLA-allele-positive subsets. For co-occurrence clustering, repertoires with fewer than 30,000 or more than 120,000 public chains were excluded, along with about five repertoires with anomalous nucleotide sharing. Drawn from immuneACCESS, this table holds only the in-frame rearrangements with V and J called that TCRdb kept. Clones are partly lost; checked studies trace under half to an unresolved V gene and leave the rest unexplained. V and J calls and clone size are as listed in that table; D and trimming were resolved from the DNA. The sample table shows about 160,000 clones, and 70% to 80% are seen once. Jointly, the top ten make up around 6.3% of the sample.

Turning to this clone: It has no known antigen specificity. No base quality values were provided; no much bigger clone lies one nucleotide off.

Points the paper makes about the study in general: For the cohort, immune exposure information was limited to CMV serostatus. A further reported finding was that TCR beta sequences accurately predicted the HLA-A and HLA-B alleles for most subjects in the first cohort. Linkage disequilibrium might explain the correlated functional status among segregating V segments, but an unknown experimental factor could not be excluded. Because the 87-base-pair reads could not distinguish some IMGT-functional V segments, including TRBV6-2 and TRBV6-3, those segments were excluded. In a later analysis, TCR association rates were found to vary across HLA loci, with the most associated TCRs seen for DRB1 alleles and the fewest for HLA-C alleles. Strong co-occurrence of HLA alleles, especially DR and DQ, made assigning TCR associations to individual alleles difficult. Three of the identified cytomegalovirus-associated TCR beta chains were confirmed in vitro to be specific for cytomegalovirus antigens. Because counts were too low, about 18 rarely observed V segments, including chromosome 9 orphons, were excluded from the earlier analysis of a few hundred of the donors. An earlier analysis of several hundred of the donors showed that most TCR beta V segments appeared in productive rearrangements either about 87% or about 30% of the time, which broadly matched IMGT annotations. Presence/absence analyses assumed roughly uniform sequencing depth across donors, an assumption that may not hold. Because HLA typing was unavailable for some donors at each locus, only the typed subset was used in association tests. Several of the top co-occurrence clusters appeared to be linked to parvovirus B19, influenza, CMV and Epstein-Barr virus, according to a later analysis. Across donors, most TCR sequences were observed very rarely, whereas some public TCRs were present in many individuals. The classifier was reported to diagnose cytomegalovirus status with high specificity and sensitivity in both the original and validation cohorts. In a later analysis, HLA-associated TCR beta chains showed more clonal expansion and lower generation probabilities than non-associated chains that were equally common. An association between a missense DCLRE1C variant and V-gene and J-gene trimming of TCR beta chains was found in a later genetic analysis and replicated in an independent cohort. It was suggested by the authors that the approach could potentially be generalized to other disease states and immunological phenotypes. Most CMV-associated TCR beta chains appeared to be HLA-restricted in a later analysis, and the HLA associations seemed to be driven largely by CMV exposure. A cluster of highly shared sequence variants was judged likely to be a technical artifact of the sequencing pipeline. Specific HLA alleles were associated with 15,000 to 20,000 TCR beta sequences at a false discovery rate of 0.05 in a later analysis. Only TCR beta chains were sequenced in this cohort, and the absence of alpha or paired-chain data limited detectable features. The study gave a list of about 160 TCR beta chains associated with cytomegalovirus. According to a later genetic analysis, donors in an Asian-associated ancestry cluster had fewer N-insertions in productive TCRs than the approximately 630-donor mean.

The sequenced material came from PBMCs. This TCR derives from a man aged 45 to 65 in good health and CMV-seropositive. The chain links TRBV14 with TRBJ2-7; the best D guess is TRBD1, with 6 bases matching. The CDR3 sequence is CASSLGRGGEQYF. The bases read TGTGCCAGCAGCTTGGGCAGGGGTGGCGAGCAGTACTTC.